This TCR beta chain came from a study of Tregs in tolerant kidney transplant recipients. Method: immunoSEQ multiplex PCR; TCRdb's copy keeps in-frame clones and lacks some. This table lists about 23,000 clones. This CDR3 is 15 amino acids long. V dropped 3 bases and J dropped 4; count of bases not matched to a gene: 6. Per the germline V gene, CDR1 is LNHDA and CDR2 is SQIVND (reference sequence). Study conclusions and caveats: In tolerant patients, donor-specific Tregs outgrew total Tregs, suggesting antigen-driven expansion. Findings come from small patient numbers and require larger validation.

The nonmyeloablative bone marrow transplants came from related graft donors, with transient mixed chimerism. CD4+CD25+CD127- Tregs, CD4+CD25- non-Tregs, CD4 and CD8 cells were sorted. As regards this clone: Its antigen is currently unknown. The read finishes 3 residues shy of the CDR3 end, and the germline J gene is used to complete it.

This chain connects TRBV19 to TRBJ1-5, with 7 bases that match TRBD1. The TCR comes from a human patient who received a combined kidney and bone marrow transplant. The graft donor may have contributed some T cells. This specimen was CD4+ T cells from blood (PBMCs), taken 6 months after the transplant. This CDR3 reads CASSIIRGTNQPQHF. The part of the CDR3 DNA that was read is TGTGCCAGTAGTATTATCAGGGGGACGAATCAGCCC.